What follows are 18 T cell receptor beta chains derived from one specimen sequenced in a study of shared clonotypes between healthy human individuals. This table comes from immunoSEQ multiplex PCR, and its TCRdb copy is limited to in-frame clones, with some not included. The sample carries about 490,000 clones, around 80% recorded once. The specimen sequenced was PBMCs. These receptors were taken from a woman aged 40 to 50 in good health. Some clones in this sample may be carry-over from other donors' samples.

This clone turned up a few times. The chain carries TRBV5-1 and TRBJ1-1, with D possibly being TRBD1 (5 bases). CDR1 SGHRS and CDR2 YFSETQ come from the germline V gene. V lost 3 bases and J 3 bases, leaving 21 bases between the germline ends. The CDR3 loop spans 17 amino acids. The CDR3 DNA reads TGCGCCAGCAGCTCAACCTCAGGGTTTTTTCTGGACACTGAAGCTTTCTTT. Translated, it gives CASSSTSGFFLDTEAFF.

This clone showed up just a few times. The chain employs TRBV5-1 and TRBJ2-2; D is unclear. From germline, CDR1 is SGHRS and CDR2 YFSETQ. This CDR3 contains 13 residues. V gave up 5 bases and J gave up 1 base, with 6 bases separating them. The CDR3 loop reads CASRSENTGELFF. DNA of the CDR3: TGCGCCAGCAGGTCTGAGAACACCGGGGAGCTGTTTTTT. Full variable domain (outside the CDR3, taken from reference TRBV5-1 and TRBJ2-2): KAGVTQTPRYLIKTRGQQVTLSCSPISGHRSVSWYQQTPGQGLQFLFEYFSETQRNKGNFPGRFSGRQFSNSRSEMNVSTLELGDSALYLCASRSENTGELFFGEGSRLTVL.

The rearrangement links TRBV29-1 to TRBJ1-3; D remains ambiguous. The ends were cut back, 3 bases at V and 3 bases at J, with 9 bases in the middle. Germline CDR1 reads SQVTM; CDR2 reads ANQGSEA. The CDR3 runs to 13 residues. CDR3: CSVESTVGNTIYF. DNA for the CDR3: TGCAGCGTTGAGAGTACCGTTGGAAACACCATATATTTT.

The chain has TRBV29-1 and TRBJ2-5; 7 bases line up with TRBD1. Germline CDR1 reads SQVTM; CDR2 reads ANQGSEA. The CDR3 extends over 13 amino acids. V lost 1 base, J lost 5 bases, and 4 bases stayed unmatched. Here the CDR3 DNA reads TGCAGCGTTGAAGGAGGGGGCCGGGAGACCCAGTACTTC. Amino acids: CSVEGGGRETQYF.

This chain links TRBV19 with TRBJ2-7; D may be TRBD2 (5 bases). CDR3 length: 15 residues. V was clipped by 2 bases and J by 5 bases, with 16 bases between them. Germline CDR1 LNHDA, CDR2 SQIVND (reference sequence). The CDR3: CASSISARGGDEQYF. CDR3 DNA sequence: TGTGCCAGTAGTATATCGGCTCGGGGTGGGGACGAGCAGTACTTC.

The genes are TRBV5-6 and TRBJ2-2; D might be TRBD1 or TRBD2, each matching 5 bases. The CDR3 is made up of 16 amino acids. Germline V gene sequence: CDR1 SGHDT, CDR2 YYEEEE. Trimming cost V 3 bases and J 4 bases, with 16 bases left between them. The CDR3 nucleotides are TGTGCCAGCAGCTGGGGGTTGCAGGCCGCCACCGGGGAGCTGTTTTTT. It is translated as CASSWGLQAATGELFF. Based on the CDR3 plus reference TRBV5-6 and TRBJ2-2, the full variable domain is DAGVTQSPTHLIKTRGQQVTLRCSPKSGHDTVSWYQQALGQGPQFIFQYYEEEERQRGNFPDRFSGHQFPNYSSELNVNALLLGDSALYLCASSWGLQAATGELFFGEGSRLTVL.

This chain links TRBV11-2 with TRBJ1-5; 8 bases line up with TRBD1. This CDR3 region has 14 residues. The V segment lost 5 bases and the J segment 8 bases; nucleotides outside the gene matches: 8. CDR1 is SGHAT and CDR2 is FQNNGV in the germline V gene. CDR3 region: CASSPDRVSEPQHF. CDR3 DNA: TGTGCCAGCAGCCCGGACAGGGTATCTGAGCCCCAGCATTTT.

The rearrangement links TRBV6-6 to TRBJ1-4, with a tentative D call TRBD1 (5 bases). The CDR3 totals 13 residues. Germline loops: CDR1 MNHNY, CDR2 SVGAGI (reference sequence). The V gene lost 5 bases and the J gene lost 8 bases, with 12 bases spanning the gap. CDR3 nucleotide sequence: TGTGCCAGCAGTATGTCAGGGAGCGAAAAACTGTTTTTT. Translation gives CASSMSGSEKLFF.

J is TRBJ2-7 and V is TRBV28; D not certain. With 4 bases removed from V and 5 bases from J, the gap between germline ends came to 15 bases. CDR1 is MDHEN and CDR2 is SYDVKM in the germline V gene. CDR3 length: 14 residues. The CDR3 nucleotides read TGTGCCAGCAGTTCCCATGCGAACCGGAACGAGCAGTACTTC. It specifies CASSSHANRNEQYF.

Comments on this clone: The sample contains more than one DNA sequence encoding this CDR3. The J gene is TRBJ2-3, the V gene TRBV18; perhaps TRBD2 as D (5 bases). Germline lookup yields CDR1 KGHSH and CDR2 LQKENI. The CDR3 extends over 14 amino acids. V lost 2 bases and J lost 2, with 8 bases in between. In DNA, the CDR3 is TGTGCCAGCTCACCAACTAGAGACACAGATACGCAGTATTTT. It specifies CASSPTRDTDTQYF. Full variable domain (outside the CDR3, taken from reference TRBV18 and TRBJ2-3): NAGVMQNPRHLVRRRGQEARLRCSPMKGHSHVYWYRQLPEEGLKFMVYLQKENIIDESGMPKERFSAEFPKEGPSILRIQQVVRGDSAAYFCASSPTRDTDTQYFGPGTRLTVL.

This clone has ten or more counts. This rearrangement joins TRBV10-2 to TRBJ1-2; D remains ambiguous. Per the germline V gene, CDR1 is WSHSY and CDR2 is SAAADI. This CDR3 spans 14 amino acids. V lost 4 bases, J lost 0 bases, and 9 bases lay in between. The CDR3 loop reads CASSAVGANYGYTF. CDR3 in DNA: TGCGCCAGCAGTGCAGTTGGGGCTAACTATGGCTACACCTTC.

This clone was counted a single time. This chain uses TRBV5-1 with TRBJ2-7, with TRBD1 identical over 7 bases. With 3 bases clipped from V and 2 bases from J, the junction kept 8 bases outside the gene matches. The CDR3 spans 15 residues. Looked up from germline, CDR1 is SGHRS and CDR2 is YFSETQ. In DNA, the CDR3 is TGCGCCAGCAGCTGGGGACAGAGTTTCACCTACGAGCAGTACTTC. Its translation is CASSWGQSFTYEQYF.

Note on this clone: This sequence may be a read error, since a much larger clone differs from it by one base. The CDR3 spells CASSESHPRGSYEQYF. The CDR3 DNA sequence: TGTGCCAGCAGTGAATCTCATCCACGGGGTTCCTACGAGCAGTACTTC. The V and J genes are TRBV2 and TRBJ2-7; possibly TRBD2 for D (5 bases). CDR1 is SNHLY and CDR2 is FYNNEI in the germline V gene. Trimming took off 2 bases at V and 1 base at J, with 15 bases between the two ends. This CDR3 region has 16 residues.

The chain is built from TRBV30 and TRBJ1-6; 10 bases are a match to TRBD1. V was clipped by 7 bases and J by 8 bases; unmatched bases: 14. Germline CDR1 is GTSNPN and CDR2 is SVGIG (reference sequence). This CDR3 has 16 residues. Here the CDR3 reads CASQRKRTGGYSPLHF. Here the CDR3 DNA reads TGTGCCTCTCAAAGAAAACGGACAGGGGGGTATTCACCCCTCCACTTT.

The chain has TRBV29-1 and TRBJ2-1; 7 bases are a match to TRBD2. Germline CDR1 SQVTM, CDR2 ANQGSEA. The J segment lost 0 bases and the V segment lost 7 bases, leaving 12 bases of the junction unmatched. The CDR3 extends over 16 amino acids. In nucleotides, the CDR3 is TGCAGCGCCCCAATCCCCCTAGCGGACTCCTACAATGAGCAGTTCTTC. Protein sequence: CSAPIPLADSYNEQFF.

This chain joins TRBV4-1 and TRBJ2-5; 10 bases align to TRBD2. CDR1 is MGHRA and CDR2 is YSYEKL in the germline V gene. The CDR3 is 16 amino acids. With V trimmed by 2 bases and J by 1 base, 4 bases remained unmatched. The CDR3 reads CASSQLGLAAQETQYF. The CDR3 DNA is TGCGCCAGCAGCCAACTCGGACTAGCGGCCCAAGAGACCCAGTACTTC.

This chain uses TRBV6-6 with TRBJ2-7; no definite D call. Per the germline V gene, CDR1 is MNHNY and CDR2 is SVGAGI (reference sequence). The CDR3 extends over 14 amino acids. V lost 7 bases, J lost 3 bases, and 16 bases lay in between. This chain's CDR3 is CASTHGSGGYEQYF. CDR3 bases: TGTGCCAGCACCCACGGGTCGGGCGGCTACGAGCAGTACTTC.

The rearrangement uses TRBV6-5 and TRBJ2-2, with D possibly TRBD1 on 5 matching bases. Trimming took 6 bases from V and 8 from J, leaving 19 bases between them. The CDR3 sequence is 15 residues long. From germline, CDR1 is MNHEY and CDR2 SVGAGI. The CDR3 nucleotides read TGTGCCAGCAGGACCCCCCAGGGCGTGGTGGGGGAGCTGTTTTTT. This codes for CASRTPQGVVGELFF.